What follows are 19 T cell receptor beta chains derived from one specimen sequenced in a study of metastatic and nonmetastatic thyroid tumors. Nobody among the patients had been given any treatment before thyroid surgery. MiXCR re-clonotyped the PCR reads for TCRdb. The sample includes about 13,000 clones, about 23% of them seen just once. The sequenced sample consisted of blood. Receptors originate from a female donor with papillary thyroid cancer or a benign thyroid nodule (not recorded which). Some clones in this sample may be carry-over from other donors' samples.

The genes are TRBV9 and TRBJ2-7; TRBD1 matches at 12 bases. The CDR3 loop spans 15 amino acids. Looked up from germline, CDR1 is SGDLS and CDR2 is YYNGEE. The V gene end was trimmed by 2 bases and the J gene end by 6 bases; junction bases not matched to a gene: 6. The CDR3 here is CASSVLGQGAGEQYF. Written as DNA, the CDR3 is TGTGCCAGCAGCGTCCTGGGACAGGGGGCGGGCGAGCAGTACTTC.

This clone is termed medium-sized (0.01 to 0.1%). The chain has TRBV12-3 or TRBV12-4 and TRBJ2-3, with 12 bases fitting TRBD2. The CDR3 is 15 amino acids. Trimming took 6 bases from V and 3 from J; bases not matched to a gene: 4. The CDR3: CASSPLAGGTDTQYF. CDR3 in DNA: TGTGCCAGCAGCCCCCTAGCGGGAGGGACAGATACGCAGTATTTT.

This clone turned up a few times. A read error may explain this, as a much larger clone is one base away. The chain links TRBV5-5 to TRBJ2-5, with D hard to call. The CDR3 loop spans 11 amino acids. The V gene's germline CDR1 is SGHKS and CDR2 YYEKEE (reference sequence). The CDR3 is CASSLSEAQYF. The CDR3 region has the DNA TGTGCCAGCAGCTTGTCAGAGGCCCAGTACTTC.

Relative to its sample, this clone is medium-sized. The J gene is TRBJ2-7, the V gene TRBV7-8, with D unresolved. The CDR3 contains 11 residues. The V and J ends lost 3 bases and 3 bases respectively, with 3 bases between them. Germline V gives CDR1 SGHVS, CDR2 FQNEAQ. DNA for the CDR3: TGTGCCAGCAGCTTTAGCTACGAGCAGTACTTC. Protein product: CASSFSYEQYF. The full variable domain, in which reference TRBV7-8 and TRBJ2-7 provide the parts outside the CDR3, is GAGVSQSPRYKVAKRGQDVALRCDPISGHVSLFWYQQALGQGPEFLTYFQNEAQLDKSGLPSDRFFAERPEGSVSTLKIQRTQQEDSAVYLCASSFSYEQYFGPGTRLTVT.

The table lists this clone with many counts. The DNA for the CDR3 is TGCGCCAGCAGCTTCCTGGGACAGGGGAATTCACCCCTCCACTTT. This codes for CASSFLGQGNSPLHF. The chain recombines TRBV5-1 with TRBJ1-6, with 10 positions matching TRBD1. The germline V gene encodes CDR1 SGHRS and CDR2 YFSETQ. With 2 bases clipped from V and 7 bases from J, the junction kept 3 bases outside the gene matches. The CDR3 covers 15 residues.

By share, this clone counts as medium-sized. The chain is built from TRBV10-3 and TRBJ2-1; D unclear. V was pared by 11 bases and J by 5 bases, with 13 bases between. The germline V gene has CDR1 ENHRY and CDR2 SYGVKD. There are 12 residues in the CDR3. CDR3 amino acids: CAVKGLNNEQFF. CDR3 nucleotides: TGTGCCGTGAAGGGATTAAACAATGAGCAGTTCTTC.

This clone was observed a handful of times. This chain uses TRBV6-1 with TRBJ2-1; D is uncertain. CDR3 size: 14 residues. Germline V gene lookup returns CDR1 MNHNS and CDR2 SASEGT. Trimming removed 4 bases at V and 9 bases at J, with 16 bases between. The CDR3 protein is CASSVSAANSEQFF. The DNA of the CDR3 is TGTGCCAGCAGTGTATCTGCCGCCAACTCTGAGCAGTTCTTC.

In its sample, this clone is medium-sized. The chain combines TRBV15 with TRBJ1-1, with TRBD1 as a possible D gene (5 bases). V was clipped by 3 bases and J by 1 base, with 12 bases between them. The CDR3 length is 15 residues. The V gene's germline CDR1 is LNHNV and CDR2 YYDKDF (reference sequence). For the CDR3, the DNA is TGTGCCACCAGCAGGGCCCCTACAGGGAACACTGAAGCTTTCTTT. Its protein product is CATSRAPTGNTEAFF.

This clone has ten or more counts. The chain recombines TRBV5-1 with TRBJ1-2; D is ambiguous. The CDR3 contains 13 residues. V was trimmed by 0 bases and J by 4 bases, leaving 7 bases between them. Per germline, CDR1 SGHRS and CDR2 YFSETQ. The CDR3 DNA reads as TGCGCCAGCAGCTTGGAGGGCGTCTATGGCTACACCTTC. It codes for CASSLEGVYGYTF.

In its sample, this clone was seen many times. The rearrangement links TRBV13 to TRBJ2-1, with D perhaps matching TRBD2 (7 bases). The ends were cut back, 4 bases at V and 4 bases at J, with 26 bases in the middle. This CDR3 has 19 residues. The germline V gene has CDR1 PRHDT and CDR2 FYEKMQ (reference sequence). The CDR3 nucleotides are TGTGCCAGCAGCTCCGAATTACTCGGTAGGGGGGGGACGTACAATGAGCAGTTCTTC. Protein sequence: CASSSELLGRGGTYNEQFF.

This clone was seen a handful of times. At one end, the junction sequence differs from germline, possibly due to a read error. The sample carries other DNA sequences with the same CDR3. The DNA of the CDR3 is TGTGCCAGCAGTTACTCAGCTCAGGGGGCAGCGGATACTCAGTATTTT. Protein: CASSYSAQGAADTQYF. The gene calls are TRBV6-5 and TRBJ2-3, with 8 bases identical to TRBD1. CDR1 MNHEY and CDR2 SVGAGI come from the germline V gene. The CDR3 has 16 residues.

This clone was picked up many times. The chain employs TRBV7-9 and TRBJ1-2; possibly TRBD1 for D (5 bases). The germline gives CDR1 SEHNR, CDR2 FQNEAQ (reference sequence). The CDR3 runs to 14 residues. V lost 0 bases, J lost 7 bases, and 12 bases lay in between. The CDR3 DNA is TGTGCCAGCAGCTTAGCCGGGGCCCTGAGTGGCTACACCTTC. Protein sequence: CASSLAGALSGYTF.

V usage is TRBV6-2 or TRBV6-3 and J usage is TRBJ1-5; D remains ambiguous. There are 14 residues in the CDR3. Germline values: CDR1 MNHEY, CDR2 SVGEGT. Trimming removed 7 bases from V and 4 bases from J, with 14 bases in between. CDR3: CASTKDGANQPQHF. DNA of the CDR3: TGTGCCAGCACCAAGGACGGTGCTAATCAGCCCCAGCATTTT.

This clone was picked up many times. V is TRBV5-1 and J is TRBJ1-2; no clear D gene. Germline V gene lookup returns CDR1 SGHRS and CDR2 YFSETQ. V lost 0 bases and J 4 bases, leaving 10 bases between the germline ends. The CDR3 runs 14 residues. CDR3 in amino acids: CASSLAGPIYGYTF. DNA for the CDR3: TGCGCCAGCAGCTTGGCCGGCCCCATCTATGGCTACACCTTC.

This clone appeared many times. The chain joins TRBV18 to TRBJ2-5; 11 bases are a match to TRBD2. There are 16 residues in the CDR3. Trimming took 4 bases from V and 1 from J; bases not matched to a gene: 5. In germline, CDR1 is KGHSH, CDR2 LQKENI. The CDR3 protein is CASSLAGTSGQETQYF. The CDR3 DNA is TGTGCCAGCTCACTAGCCGGGACTAGCGGCCAAGAGACCCAGTACTTC. Supplemented by reference TRBV18 and TRBJ2-5, the full variable domain reads NAGVMQNPRHLVRRRGQEARLRCSPMKGHSHVYWYRQLPEEGLKFMVYLQKENIIDESGMPKERFSAEFPKEGPSILRIQQVVRGDSAAYFCASSLAGTSGQETQYFGPGTRLLVL.

This clone qualifies as medium-sized. The rearrangement uses TRBV28 and TRBJ1-2, with no clear D. The V gene's germline CDR1 is MDHEN and CDR2 SYDVKM. The CDR3 runs 15 residues. V lost 5 bases, J lost 2 bases, and 15 bases lay in between. Here the CDR3 DNA reads TGTGCCAGCAGTACCCCCCCGGACGGGAACTATGGCTACACCTTC. Amino acid sequence: CASSTPPDGNYGYTF.

This clone was seen repeatedly, ten times or more. V gene TRBV10-3 combines with J gene TRBJ2-3, with 8 positions matching TRBD2. The CDR3 runs to 16 residues. V trimming: 5 bases; J trimming: 5 bases; junction bases outside the gene matches: 12. Germline CDR1 is ENHRY and CDR2 is SYGVKD. Written as DNA, the CDR3 is TGTGCCATCAGTACCACCAGCGGGAGCACTATAGATACGCAGTATTTT. Protein product: CAISTTSGSTIDTQYF.

This clone has ten or more counts. The chain employs TRBV10-2 and TRBJ2-2, with a tentative D call TRBD2 (6 bases). V was trimmed by 8 bases and J by 4 bases, leaving 20 bases between them. In germline, CDR1 is WSHSY, CDR2 SAAADI. The CDR3 runs to 16 residues. CDR3 amino acids: CASLLDVGSVTGELFF. The CDR3 coding sequence is TGCGCCAGCCTCCTCGATGTCGGGAGTGTCACCGGGGAGCTGTTTTTT.

This clone showed up many times. The chain carries TRBV2 and TRBJ2-2; D unclear. The CDR3 extends over 16 amino acids. Germline V gene lookup returns CDR1 SNHLY and CDR2 FYNNEI. Trimming took 4 bases from V and 5 from J, leaving 17 bases between them. The CDR3 sequence: CASSGFLESVTGELFF. DNA of the CDR3: TGTGCCAGCAGTGGGTTTTTAGAATCGGTAACCGGGGAGCTGTTTTTT.